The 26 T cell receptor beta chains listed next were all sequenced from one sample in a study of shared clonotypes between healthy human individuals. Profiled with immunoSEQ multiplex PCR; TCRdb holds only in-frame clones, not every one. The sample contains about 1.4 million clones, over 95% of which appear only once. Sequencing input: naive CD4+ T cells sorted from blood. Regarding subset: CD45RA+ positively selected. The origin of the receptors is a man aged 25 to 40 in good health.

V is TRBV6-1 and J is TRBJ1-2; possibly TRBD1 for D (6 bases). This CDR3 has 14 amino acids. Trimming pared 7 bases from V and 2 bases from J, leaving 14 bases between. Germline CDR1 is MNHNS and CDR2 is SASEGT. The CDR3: CASIRGGRNYGYTF. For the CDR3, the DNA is TGTGCCAGCATAAGGGGGGGAAGAAACTATGGCTACACCTTC.

In DNA, the CDR3 is TGCGCCAGCAGCCACTCGGGGTCCCGCACAGATACGCAGTATTTT. It encodes CASSHSGSRTDTQYF. The J gene is TRBJ2-3, the V gene TRBV4-3; weak D call: TRBD2 (5 bases). V was clipped by 3 bases and J by 1 base, with 11 bases between them. Germline CDR1 and CDR2: LGHNA and YSLEER. The CDR3 extends over 15 amino acids.

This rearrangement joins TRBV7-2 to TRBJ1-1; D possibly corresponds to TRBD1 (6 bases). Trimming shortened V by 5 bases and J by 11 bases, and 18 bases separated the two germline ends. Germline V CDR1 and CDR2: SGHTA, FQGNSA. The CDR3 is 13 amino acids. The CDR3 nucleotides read TGTGCCAGCAGCCAGGGGCCATCCGGTGGGGCTTTCTTT. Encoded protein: CASSQGPSGGAFF.

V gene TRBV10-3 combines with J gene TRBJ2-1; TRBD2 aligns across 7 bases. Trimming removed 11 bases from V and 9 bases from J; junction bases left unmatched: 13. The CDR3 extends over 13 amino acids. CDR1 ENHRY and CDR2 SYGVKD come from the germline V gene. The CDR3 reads CAVNPGRAVEQFF. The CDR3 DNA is TGTGCCGTCAACCCGGGGAGGGCGGTTGAGCAGTTCTTC.

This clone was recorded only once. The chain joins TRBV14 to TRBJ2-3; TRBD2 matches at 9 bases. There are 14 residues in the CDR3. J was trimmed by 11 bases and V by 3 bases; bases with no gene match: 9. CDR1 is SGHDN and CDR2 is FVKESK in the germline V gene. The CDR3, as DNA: TGTGCCAGCAGCCAGGGACTAGCATCTATTTTGCAGTATTTT. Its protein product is CASSQGLASILQYF.

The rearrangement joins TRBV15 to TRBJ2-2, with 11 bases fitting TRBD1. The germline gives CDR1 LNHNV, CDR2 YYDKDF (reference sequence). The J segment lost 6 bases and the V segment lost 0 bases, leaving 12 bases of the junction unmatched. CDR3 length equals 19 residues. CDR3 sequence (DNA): TGTGCCACCAGCAGAGACCGATGGGGGACAGGGGGAATACCCGGGGAGCTGTTTTTT. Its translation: CATSRDRWGTGGIPGELFF. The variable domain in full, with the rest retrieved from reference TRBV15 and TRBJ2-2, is DAMVIQNPRYQVTQFGKPVTLSCSQTLNHNVMYWYQQKSSQAPKLLFHYYDKDFNNEADTPDNFQSRRPNTSFCFLDIRSPGLGDTAMYLCATSRDRWGTGGIPGELFFGEGSRLTVL.

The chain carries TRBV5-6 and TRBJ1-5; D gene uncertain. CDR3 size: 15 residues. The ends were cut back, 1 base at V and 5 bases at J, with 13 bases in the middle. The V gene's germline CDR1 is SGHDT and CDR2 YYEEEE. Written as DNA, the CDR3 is TGTGCCAGCAGCTTGAGGGTGGGGTTGGATCAGCCCCAGCATTTT. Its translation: CASSLRVGLDQPQHF.

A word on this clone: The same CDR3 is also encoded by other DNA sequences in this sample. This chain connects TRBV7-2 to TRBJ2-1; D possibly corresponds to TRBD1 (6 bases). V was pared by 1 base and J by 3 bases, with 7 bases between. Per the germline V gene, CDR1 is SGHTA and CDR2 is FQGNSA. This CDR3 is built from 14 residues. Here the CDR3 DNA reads TGTGCCAGCAGCTTAGGAGGGGGCTACAATGAGCAGTTCTTC. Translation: CASSLGGGYNEQFF.

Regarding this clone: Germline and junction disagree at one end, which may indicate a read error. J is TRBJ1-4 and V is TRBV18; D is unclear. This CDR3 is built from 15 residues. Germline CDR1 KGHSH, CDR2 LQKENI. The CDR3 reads CASSPRPATNEKLFF. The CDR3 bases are TGTGCCAGCTCACCGCGGCCAGCAACAAATGAAAAACTGTTTTTT.

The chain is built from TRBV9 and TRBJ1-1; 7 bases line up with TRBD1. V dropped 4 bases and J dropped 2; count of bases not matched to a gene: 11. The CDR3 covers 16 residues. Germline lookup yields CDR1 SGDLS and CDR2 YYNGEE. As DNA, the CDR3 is TGTGCCAGCAGCCCCAGGACAGGTCTTCCCAACACTGAAGCTTTCTTT. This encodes CASSPRTGLPNTEAFF.

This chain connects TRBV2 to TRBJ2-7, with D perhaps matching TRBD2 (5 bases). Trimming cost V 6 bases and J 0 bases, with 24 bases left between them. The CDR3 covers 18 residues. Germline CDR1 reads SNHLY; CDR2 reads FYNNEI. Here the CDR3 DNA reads TGTGCCAGCAGCCGAGGGTATGGGTGGGAGAAAAGCTCCTACGAGCAGTACTTC. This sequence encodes CASSRGYGWEKSSYEQYF. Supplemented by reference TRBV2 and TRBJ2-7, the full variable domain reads EPEVTQTPSHQVTQMGQEVILRCVPISNHLYFYWYRQILGQKVEFLVSFYNNEISEKSEIFDDQFSVERPDGSNFTLKIRSTKLEDSAMYFCASSRGYGWEKSSYEQYFGPGTRLTVT.

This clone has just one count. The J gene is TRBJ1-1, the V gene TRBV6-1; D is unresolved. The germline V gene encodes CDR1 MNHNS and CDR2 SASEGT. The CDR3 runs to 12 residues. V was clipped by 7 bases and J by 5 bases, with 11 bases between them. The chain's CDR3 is CASTRSITEAFF. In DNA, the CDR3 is TGTGCCAGCACTCGAAGTATTACTGAAGCTTTCTTT.

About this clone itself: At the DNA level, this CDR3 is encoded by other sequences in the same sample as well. CDR3 sequence (DNA): TGTGCCAGCAGTGACAGGGGGAATCAGCCCCAGCATTTT. As protein: CASSDRGNQPQHF. The V gene is TRBV27, the J gene TRBJ1-5; 9 bases map to TRBD1. CDR1 and CDR2 (germline): MNHEY, SMNVEV (reference sequence). The CDR3 contains 13 residues. V shed 5 bases and J 4 bases; nucleotides not matched to a gene: 0.

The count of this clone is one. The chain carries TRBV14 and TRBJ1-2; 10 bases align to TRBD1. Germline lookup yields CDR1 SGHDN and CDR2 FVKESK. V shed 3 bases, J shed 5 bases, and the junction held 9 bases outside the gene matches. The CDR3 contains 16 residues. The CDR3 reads CASSQTGGYGQYGYTF. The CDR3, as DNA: TGTGCCAGCAGCCAGACAGGGGGCTACGGCCAATATGGCTACACCTTC.

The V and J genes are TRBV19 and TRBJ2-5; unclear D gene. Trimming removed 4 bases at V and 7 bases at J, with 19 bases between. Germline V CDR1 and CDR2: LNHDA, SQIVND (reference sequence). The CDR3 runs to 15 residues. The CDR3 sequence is CASSTIDGLPGTQYF. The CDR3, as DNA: TGTGCCAGTAGTACTATCGACGGGCTGCCGGGGACCCAGTACTTC.

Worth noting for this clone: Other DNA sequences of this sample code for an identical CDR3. CDR3 in DNA: TGTGCCAGCAGCTTACCCGGACTACACACTGCCGGGGAGCTGTTTTTT. Translated: CASSLPGLHTAGELFF. The chain carries TRBV7-9 and TRBJ2-2; maybe TRBD2 (6 bases). CDR3 length equals 16 residues. Germline V gene lookup returns CDR1 SEHNR and CDR2 FQNEAQ (reference sequence). V was shortened by 2 bases and J by 6 bases, with 16 bases between the two germline ends. Variable domain in full (rest from reference TRBV7-9 and TRBJ2-2): DTGVSQNPRHKITKRGQNVTFRCDPISEHNRLYWYRQTLGQGPEFLTYFQNEAQLEKSRLLSDRFSAERPKGSFSTLEIQRTEQGDSAMYLCASSLPGLHTAGELFFGEGSRLTVL.

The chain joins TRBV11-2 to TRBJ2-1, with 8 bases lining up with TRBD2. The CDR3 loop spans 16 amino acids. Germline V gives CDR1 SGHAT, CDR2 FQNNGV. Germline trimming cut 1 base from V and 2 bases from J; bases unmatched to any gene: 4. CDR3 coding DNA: TGTGCCAGCAGCTTAGGAACTAGCGGAGCCTACAATGAGCAGTTCTTC. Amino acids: CASSLGTSGAYNEQFF.

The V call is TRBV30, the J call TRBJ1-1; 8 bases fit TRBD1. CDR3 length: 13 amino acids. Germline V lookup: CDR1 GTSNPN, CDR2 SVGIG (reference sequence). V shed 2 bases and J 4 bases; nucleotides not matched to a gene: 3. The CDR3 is CAWSYTGGTEAFF. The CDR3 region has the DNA TGTGCCTGGAGTTATACAGGGGGCACTGAAGCTTTCTTT.

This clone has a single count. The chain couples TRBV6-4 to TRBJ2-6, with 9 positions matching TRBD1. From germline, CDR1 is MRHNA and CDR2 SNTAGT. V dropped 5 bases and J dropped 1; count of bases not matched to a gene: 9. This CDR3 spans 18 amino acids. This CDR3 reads CASSPGTGNPSGANVLTF. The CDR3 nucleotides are TGTGCCAGCAGTCCCGGGACAGGGAACCCGTCTGGGGCCAACGTCCTGACTTTC.

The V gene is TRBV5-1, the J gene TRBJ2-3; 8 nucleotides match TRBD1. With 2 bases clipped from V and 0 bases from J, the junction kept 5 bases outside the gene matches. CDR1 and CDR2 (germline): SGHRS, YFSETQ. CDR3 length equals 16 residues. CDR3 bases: TGCGCCAGCAGCTTTGGCGGACAGGGTAGCACAGATACGCAGTATTTT. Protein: CASSFGGQGSTDTQYF.

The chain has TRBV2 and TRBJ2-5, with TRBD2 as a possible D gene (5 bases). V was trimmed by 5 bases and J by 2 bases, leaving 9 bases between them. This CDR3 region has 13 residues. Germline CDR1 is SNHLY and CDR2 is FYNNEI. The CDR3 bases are TGTGCCAGCAGTATTCCGGGGCAAGAGACCCAGTACTTC. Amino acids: CASSIPGQETQYF.

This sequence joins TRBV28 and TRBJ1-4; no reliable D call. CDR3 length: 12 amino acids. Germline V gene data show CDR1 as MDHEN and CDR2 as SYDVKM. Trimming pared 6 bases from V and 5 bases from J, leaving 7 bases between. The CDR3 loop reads CASRDRNEKLFF. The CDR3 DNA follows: TGTGCCAGCAGGGACCGGAATGAAAAACTGTTTTTT.

The CDR3 loop is CASSVDRGVVGANVLTF. The CDR3 region has the DNA TGTGCCAGCAGCGTAGATCGGGGGGTAGTTGGGGCCAACGTCCTGACTTTC. The chain recombines TRBV9 with TRBJ2-6, with 7 bases aligning to TRBD2. The CDR3 extends over 17 amino acids. Looked up from germline, CDR1 is SGDLS and CDR2 is YYNGEE. V trimming: 0 bases; J trimming: 3 bases; junction bases outside the gene matches: 6.

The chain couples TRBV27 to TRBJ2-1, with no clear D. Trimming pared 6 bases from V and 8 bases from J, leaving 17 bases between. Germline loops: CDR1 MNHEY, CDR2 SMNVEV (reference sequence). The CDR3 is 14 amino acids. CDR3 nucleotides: TGTGCCAGCAGCCCCTTGCGGACGGCAGATGAGCAGTTCTTC. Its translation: CASSPLRTADEQFF.

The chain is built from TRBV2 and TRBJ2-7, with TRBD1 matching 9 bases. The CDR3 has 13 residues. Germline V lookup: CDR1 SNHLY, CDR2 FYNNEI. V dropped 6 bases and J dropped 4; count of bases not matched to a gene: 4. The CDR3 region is CASSRDREYEQYF. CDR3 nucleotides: TGTGCCAGCAGCCGGGACAGGGAGTACGAGCAGTACTTC.

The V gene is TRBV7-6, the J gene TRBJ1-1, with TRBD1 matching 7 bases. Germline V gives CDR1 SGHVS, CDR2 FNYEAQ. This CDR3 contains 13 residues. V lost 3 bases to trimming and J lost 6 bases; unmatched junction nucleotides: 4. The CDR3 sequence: CASSLGQFAEAFF. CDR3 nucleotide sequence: TGTGCCAGCAGCTTGGGACAGTTCGCTGAAGCTTTCTTT.